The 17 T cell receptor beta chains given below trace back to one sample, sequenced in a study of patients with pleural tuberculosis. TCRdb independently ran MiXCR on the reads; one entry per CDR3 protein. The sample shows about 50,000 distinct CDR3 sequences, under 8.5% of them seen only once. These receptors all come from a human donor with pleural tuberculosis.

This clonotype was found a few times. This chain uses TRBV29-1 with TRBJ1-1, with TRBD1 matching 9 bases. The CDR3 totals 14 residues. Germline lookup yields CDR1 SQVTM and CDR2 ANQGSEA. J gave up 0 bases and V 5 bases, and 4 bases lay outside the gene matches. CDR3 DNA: TGCAGCGTTCACCGGGACAGGGTGAACACTGAAGCTTTCTTT. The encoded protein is CSVHRDRVNTEAFF.

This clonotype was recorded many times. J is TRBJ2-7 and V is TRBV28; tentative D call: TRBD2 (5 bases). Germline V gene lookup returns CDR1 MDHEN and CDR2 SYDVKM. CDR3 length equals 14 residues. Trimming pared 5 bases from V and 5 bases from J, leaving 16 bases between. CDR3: CASSPSPARDEQYF. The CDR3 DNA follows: TGTGCCAGCAGTCCATCGCCGGCGCGGGACGAGCAGTACTTC.

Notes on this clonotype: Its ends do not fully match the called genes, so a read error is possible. The CDR3 DNA follows: TGTGCCAGCAGCTCAAAGGTAGAAACTGAGGCTTTCTTT. This sequence encodes CASSSKVETEAFF. J is TRBJ1-1 and V is TRBV7-3; D is uncertain. This CDR3 comprises 13 residues. Germline loops: CDR1 SGHTA, CDR2 FQGTGA.

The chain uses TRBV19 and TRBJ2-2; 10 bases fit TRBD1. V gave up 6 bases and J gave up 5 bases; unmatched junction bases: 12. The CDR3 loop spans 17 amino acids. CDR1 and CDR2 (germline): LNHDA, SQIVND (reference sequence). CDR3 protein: CASRLTGTGARTGELFF. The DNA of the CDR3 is TGTGCCAGTAGGTTAACCGGGACAGGGGCTAGAACCGGGGAGCTGTTTTTT.

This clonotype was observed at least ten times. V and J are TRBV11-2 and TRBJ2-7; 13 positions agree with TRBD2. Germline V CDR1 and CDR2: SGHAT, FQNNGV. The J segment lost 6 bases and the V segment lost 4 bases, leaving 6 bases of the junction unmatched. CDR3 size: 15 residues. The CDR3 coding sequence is TGTGCCAGCAGCTCCTCCGGGACTAGCGGGGTCGAGCAGTACGTC. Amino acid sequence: CASSSSGTSGVEQYV.

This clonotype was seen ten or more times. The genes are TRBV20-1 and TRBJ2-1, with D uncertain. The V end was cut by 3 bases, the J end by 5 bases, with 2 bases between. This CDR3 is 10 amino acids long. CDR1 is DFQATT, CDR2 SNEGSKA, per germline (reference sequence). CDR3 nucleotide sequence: TGCAGTGCTAGCGACAATGAGCAGTTCTTC. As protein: CSASDNEQFF.

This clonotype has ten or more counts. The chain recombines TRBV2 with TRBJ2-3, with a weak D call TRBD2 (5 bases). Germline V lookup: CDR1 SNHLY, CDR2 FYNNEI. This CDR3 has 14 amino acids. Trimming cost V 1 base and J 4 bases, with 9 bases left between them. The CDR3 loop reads CASSEVNGADTQYF. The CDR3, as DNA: TGTGCCAGCAGTGAAGTAAACGGGGCAGATACGCAGTATTTT.

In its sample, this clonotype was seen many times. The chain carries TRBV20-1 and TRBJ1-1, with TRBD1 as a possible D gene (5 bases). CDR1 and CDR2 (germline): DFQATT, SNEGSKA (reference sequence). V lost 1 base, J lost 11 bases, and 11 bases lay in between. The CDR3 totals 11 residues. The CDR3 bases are TGCAGTGCTAGAGGGTGGGGGGTTGCTTTCTTT. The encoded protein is CSARGWGVAFF.

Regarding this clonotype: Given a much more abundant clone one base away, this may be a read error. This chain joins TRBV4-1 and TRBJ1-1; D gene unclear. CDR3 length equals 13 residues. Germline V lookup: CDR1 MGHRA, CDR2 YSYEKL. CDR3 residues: CASRPKTNTEASF. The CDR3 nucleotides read TGCGCCAGCAGGCCCAAGACTAACACTGAAGCTTCCTTT.

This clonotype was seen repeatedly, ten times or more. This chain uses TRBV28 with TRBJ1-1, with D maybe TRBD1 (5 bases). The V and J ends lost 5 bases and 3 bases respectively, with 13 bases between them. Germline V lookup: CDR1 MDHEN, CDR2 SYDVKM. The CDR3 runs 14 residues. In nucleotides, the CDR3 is TGTGCCAGCAGTACCGGGACTTTGGACACTGAAGCTTTCTTT. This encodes CASSTGTLDTEAFF.

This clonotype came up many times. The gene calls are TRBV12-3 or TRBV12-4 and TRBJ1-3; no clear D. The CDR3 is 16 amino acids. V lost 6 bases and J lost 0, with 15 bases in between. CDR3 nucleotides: TGTGCCAGCAGGGTAAACAGCTACTTCTCTGGAAACACCATATATTTT. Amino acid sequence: CASRVNSYFSGNTIYF.

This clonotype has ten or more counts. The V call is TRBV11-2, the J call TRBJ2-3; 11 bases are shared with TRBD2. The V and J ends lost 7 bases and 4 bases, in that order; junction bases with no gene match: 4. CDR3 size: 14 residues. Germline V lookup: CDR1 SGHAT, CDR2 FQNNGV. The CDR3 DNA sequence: TGTGCCAGCAAGGTAGCGGGAGGGTCAGATACGCAGTATTTT. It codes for CASKVAGGSDTQYF.

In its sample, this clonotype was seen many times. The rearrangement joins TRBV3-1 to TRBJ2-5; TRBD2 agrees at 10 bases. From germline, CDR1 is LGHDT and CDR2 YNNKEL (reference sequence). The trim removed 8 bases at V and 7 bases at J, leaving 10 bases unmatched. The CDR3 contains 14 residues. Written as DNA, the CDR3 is TGTGCCAGCTCCTCTAGCGGGAGCAGGGGGACCCAGTACTTC. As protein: CASSSSGSRGTQYF.

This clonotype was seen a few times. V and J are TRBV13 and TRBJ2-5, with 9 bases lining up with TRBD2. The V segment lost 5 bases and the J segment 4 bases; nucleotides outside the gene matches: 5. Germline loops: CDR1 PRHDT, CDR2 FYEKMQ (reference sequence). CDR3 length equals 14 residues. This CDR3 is CASSPLAGTETQYF. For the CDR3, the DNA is TGTGCCAGCAGCCCGCTAGCGGGAACAGAGACCCAGTACTTC.

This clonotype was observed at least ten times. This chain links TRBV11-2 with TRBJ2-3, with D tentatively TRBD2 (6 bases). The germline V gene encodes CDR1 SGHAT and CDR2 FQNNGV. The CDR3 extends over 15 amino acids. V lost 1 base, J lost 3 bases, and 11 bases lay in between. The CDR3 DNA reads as TGTGCCAGCAGCTTAGTAATAGCGGCAACAGATACGCAGTATTTT. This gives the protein CASSLVIAATDTQYF. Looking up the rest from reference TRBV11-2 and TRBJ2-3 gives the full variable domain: EAGVAQSPRYKIIEKRQSVAFWCNPISGHATLYWYQQILGQGPKLLIQFQNNGVVDDSQLPKDRFSAERLKGVDSTLKIQPAKLEDSAVYLCASSLVIAATDTQYFGPGTRLTVL.

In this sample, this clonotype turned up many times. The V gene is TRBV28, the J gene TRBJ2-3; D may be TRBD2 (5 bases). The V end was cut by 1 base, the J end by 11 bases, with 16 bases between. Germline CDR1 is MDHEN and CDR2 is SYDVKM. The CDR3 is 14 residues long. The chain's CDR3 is CASSLSGAVEGQYF. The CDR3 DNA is TGTGCCAGCAGTTTATCCGGCGCCGTTGAGGGGCAGTATTTT.

CDR3 sequence: CASSMGQPETQYF. CDR3 DNA: TGTGCCAGTAGTATGGGACAGCCAGAGACCCAGTACTTC. J is TRBJ2-5 and V is TRBV19; TRBD1 matches 7 bases. The V gene's germline CDR1 is LNHDA and CDR2 SQIVND (reference sequence). This CDR3 has 13 residues. V shed 3 bases, J shed 4 bases, and the junction held 2 bases outside the gene matches.